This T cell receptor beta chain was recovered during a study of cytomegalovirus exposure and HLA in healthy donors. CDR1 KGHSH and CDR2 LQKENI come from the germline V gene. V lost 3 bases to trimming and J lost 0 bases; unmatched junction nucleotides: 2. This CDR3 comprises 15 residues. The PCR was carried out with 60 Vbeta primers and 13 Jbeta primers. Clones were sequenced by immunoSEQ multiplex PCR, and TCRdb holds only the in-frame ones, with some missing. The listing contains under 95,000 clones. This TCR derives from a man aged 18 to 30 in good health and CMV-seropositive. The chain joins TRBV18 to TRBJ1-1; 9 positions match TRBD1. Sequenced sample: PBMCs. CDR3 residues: CASSPGQGMNTEAFF. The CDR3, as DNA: TGTGCCAGCTCACCCGGACAGGGGATGAACACTGAAGCTTTCTTT.